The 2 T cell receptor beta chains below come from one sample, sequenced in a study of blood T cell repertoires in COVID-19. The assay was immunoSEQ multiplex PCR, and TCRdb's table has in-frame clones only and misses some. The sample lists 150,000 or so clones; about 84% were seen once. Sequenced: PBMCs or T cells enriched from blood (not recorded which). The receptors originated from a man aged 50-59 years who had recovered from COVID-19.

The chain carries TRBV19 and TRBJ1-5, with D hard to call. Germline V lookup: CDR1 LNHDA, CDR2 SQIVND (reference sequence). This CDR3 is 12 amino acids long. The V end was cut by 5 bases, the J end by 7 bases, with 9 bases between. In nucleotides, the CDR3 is TGTGCCAGTAGTTGGACTGAACAGCCCCAGCATTTT. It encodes CASSWTEQPQHF.

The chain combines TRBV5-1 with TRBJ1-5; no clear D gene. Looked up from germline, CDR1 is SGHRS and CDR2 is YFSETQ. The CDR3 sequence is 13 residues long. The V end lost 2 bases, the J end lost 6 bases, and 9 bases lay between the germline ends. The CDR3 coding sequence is TGCGCCAGCAGCTTCGCCCCGGGTCAGCCCCAGCATTTT. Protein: CASSFAPGQPQHF.